The clone carrying this T cell receptor (beta chain) has only a few counts. The time point was: patch test 2, 6 weeks after DPC sensitization. The treatment denotes: therapeutic diphenylcyclopropenone sensitization with weekly scalp DPC. Blood draws came before every patch-test application. The sample originates from a study of human T cells and chemical hapten exposure. The library labeled individual cDNA molecules by adding unique molecular identifiers to them. MiXCR, applied by TCRdb to the RACE reads, yields one record per CDR3 protein. This table holds approximately 96,000 distinct CDR3 sequences, 7% to 10% found once. The V and J ends lost 2 bases and 8 bases, in that order; junction bases with no gene match: 7. CDR3 length: 15 amino acids. Germline CDR1 and CDR2: MDHEN and SYDVKM.

Sequencing was performed on whole blood, taken in connection with sensitization to the hapten diphenylcyclopropenone (DPC). This chain links TRBV28 with TRBJ2-1; the match to TRBD2 covers 9 bases. The clonotype originates from a woman in her thirties or forties with alopecia areata. Some clones in this sample may be carry-over from other donors' samples. The CDR3 region is CASSLAGGPNDEQFF. For the CDR3, the DNA is TGTGCCAGCAGTTTAGCGGGAGGGCCTAATGATGAGCAGTTCTTC.